This T cell receptor beta chain was captured by sequencing in a study of T cell responses to AZD1222 COVID-19 vaccine. Study-wide points: Spike-specific TCR breadth and depth were elevated following two AZD1222 doses.

Profiled with immunoSEQ multiplex PCR; TCRdb holds only in-frame clones, not every one. This sample yields around 160,000 clones, of which around 92% are seen a single time; approximately 1.1% belongs to the top ten. Details on this clone: Its antigen remains unidentified.

The CDR3 loop spans 15 amino acids. Trimming took 5 bases from V and 1 from J, leaving 14 bases between them. In germline, CDR1 is SEHNR, CDR2 FQNEAQ (reference sequence). The origin of this receptor is an adult who received the AZD1222 COVID-19 vaccine. The rearrangement uses TRBV7-9 and TRBJ1-1; D is uncertain. The sequencing here drew on peripheral blood, taken 28 days after the second AZD1222 dose. The CDR3 loop reads CASSPRGGRNTEAFF. DNA of the CDR3: TGTGCCAGCAGCCCCCGGGGAGGAAGGAACACTGAAGCTTTCTTT.